The 5 T cell receptor beta chains below were found in one sample sequenced in a study of cytomegalovirus exposure and HLA in healthy donors (dated by TCRdb to the late 2010s). The library was obtained by the immunoSEQ multiplex PCR assay. For the multiplex PCR, a mixture combining 60 forward primers for TCR Vbeta segments and 13 reverse primers for TCR Jbeta segments was used. TCRdb obtained this table from immuneACCESS and retained in-frame rearrangements with V and J assigned. These tables miss some clones; where compared with another copy, unresolved V genes account for less than half of the shortfall, and the remainder is unexplained. This sample gives about 96,000 clones in total; 60% to 75% of them show up just once. Roughly 14% of the sample belongs to the ten largest clones. The sample was PBMCs. These receptors originate from a woman aged 70 to 79 in good health and CMV-seropositive.

This chain uses TRBV9 with TRBJ2-5, with TRBD2 as a possible D gene (7 bases). Trimming pared 3 bases from V and 5 bases from J, leaving 14 bases between. In germline, CDR1 is SGDLS, CDR2 YYNGEE. CDR3 length: 14 amino acids. CDR3: CASSAGVGGETQYF. The CDR3 coding sequence is TGTGCCAGCAGCGCAGGGGTGGGGGGGGAGACCCAGTACTTC.

The chain joins TRBV7-2 to TRBJ1-5; D unclear. Germline assignment: CDR1 SGHTA and CDR2 FQGNSA. CDR3 length: 18 residues. The V and J ends lost 1 base and 0 bases respectively, with 16 bases between them. DNA of the CDR3: TGTGCCAGCAGCTTAGTGAGGAGGGTCGAGAATAGCAATCAGCCCCAGCATTTT. As protein: CASSLVRRVENSNQPQHF.

The chain is built from TRBV9 and TRBJ2-5, with D tentatively TRBD2 (7 bases). Germline V gene lookup returns CDR1 SGDLS and CDR2 YYNGEE. The CDR3 runs 16 residues. Between the trimmed V and J ends, which lost 0 bases and 5 bases, there was a span of 17 bases. In DNA, the CDR3 is TGTGCCAGCAGCGTAGCCGGGGGGCTAAGTAGGGAGACCCAGTACTTC. Encoded protein: CASSVAGGLSRETQYF.

V is TRBV2 and J is TRBJ2-1, with TRBD1 identical over 7 bases. CDR3 length: 16 residues. The V segment lost 2 bases and the J segment 6 bases; nucleotides outside the gene matches: 10. The germline V gene has CDR1 SNHLY and CDR2 FYNNEI. CDR3 sequence reads: CASSEMGLTGTNEQFF. The CDR3 DNA reads as TGTGCCAGCAGTGAAATGGGGCTGACAGGGACCAATGAGCAGTTCTTC. Supplemented by reference TRBV2 and TRBJ2-1, the full variable domain reads EPEVTQTPSHQVTQMGQEVILRCVPISNHLYFYWYRQILGQKVEFLVSFYNNEISEKSEIFDDQFSVERPDGSNFTLKIRSTKLEDSAMYFCASSEMGLTGTNEQFFGPGTRLTVL.

This clone appeared once. This rearrangement joins TRBV28 to TRBJ2-7; 11 bases align to TRBD2. This CDR3 has 13 residues. CDR1 and CDR2 (germline): MDHEN, SYDVKM. V shed 7 bases and J 6 bases; nucleotides not matched to a gene: 5. The CDR3 coding sequence is TGTGCCAGCATGCTTAGCGGGAGGGCCGAGCAGTACTTC. Translation gives CASMLSGRAEQYF.